One T cell receptor beta chain is described in this entry. Its antigen is still unknown. Per-base qualities were not stored, and no clone one base away is much larger. The data belong to a study of T cells in Graves' hyperthyroidism and ophthalmopathy (dated by TCRdb to the late 2010s). Background on the whole study: Peripheral blood samples were taken at the time of initial diagnosis, prior to any treatment. To identify TCR V-J signatures that set the groups apart, the researchers used a discovery cohort of 100 patients, made up of 40 to 45 with Graves' ophthalmopathy and some 58 with stable Graves' hyperthyroidism. Prospective prediction of ophthalmopathy was tested in an independent validation cohort consisting of about 20 hyperthyroidism patients and some 17 patients who later progressed to ophthalmopathy. The 95 to 100 discovery patients were randomly split 7:3 into training and test sets. Thyroid tissue and blood T-cell repertoires from about 6 Graves' hyperthyroidism patients were also compared in the study. After blood sampling, hyperthyroidism patients were treated with methimazole at a starting dose of 30 mg daily, and ophthalmopathy patients were treated with high-dose intravenous methylprednisolone. The paper reports TCR Vbeta CDR3 sequencing of approximately 140 peripheral blood samples: 43 ophthalmopathy, roughly 80 hyperthyroidism and around 17 progressor patients.

Amplification of TCR beta CDR3 regions was carried out from RNA transcripts. A first-round RT-PCR of the TCR CDR3 used the HTBI primer set with the Qiagen OneStep RT-PCR kit. Libraries were constructed in a second round of multiplex PCR, after which size selection and purification were performed. Sequencing of the libraries was done on an Illumina HiSeq2000 using paired-end 100 bp reads. The published analysis was carried out like this. SOAPnuke was used to process the raw data, throwing out any read that contained adapters or uncalled bases, had a mean Phred below 15, or lacked an exact constant-primer or identifier match. COPE v1.2.5 was used to merge the high-quality paired reads, and each unique nucleotide sequence was defined as a clonotype. MiTCR v1.1 was used to align the clonotypes against IMGT TRBV, TRBD and TRBJ reference segments. Analysis was restricted to V-J combinations with a frequency above 0.0001, which covered 99% to 99.2% of repertoires. A TCS score was defined as the ratio between F50 (clonal expansion) and ExV (chaos), using BLOSUM62-based TCRdist between CDR3 peptides within each V-J. Welch's t-statistics and random forest reduced just over 500 V-J features to 10 to 15, which were used in a naive Bayes classifier (R e1071). The public reads were quality trimmed at Q25 with fastp and then assembled into clones with MiXCR by TCRdb, keeping productive beta chains. For every CDR3 protein sequence, its rows merge into one entry that carries the most common genes and DNA. These V and J calls rely on TCRdb rather than the paper's analysis. The sample table shows about 480,000 distinct CDR3 sequences, and around an eighth are seen once. 15% to 20% of the sample comes from the top ten.

Counted from cysteine to phenylalanine, this CDR3 has 16 amino acids. Only CDR3 DNA remains: 48 bases, in frame from the first base. The junction carries 15 bases between V and J, which are trimmed by 0 bases and 6 bases respectively. CDR1 and CDR2 are read off the germline V gene as MNHEY and SVGEGT. Graves' hyperthyroidism was defined as stable when no progression to ophthalmopathy occurred over 18 months of follow-up. Hyperthyroidism patients were newly diagnosed, with disease duration under 2 months, and aged 18 to 65 years. Exclusion was applied to patients with uncontrolled infections, other autoimmune diseases, pregnancy or lactation. Diagnoses relied on clinical symptoms, serum thyroxine and TRAb, thyroid ultrasound and orbital computed tomography. PBMCs were separated from approximately 10 ml of fresh peripheral blood using Ficoll-Paque density gradient centrifugation. Total RNA was extracted with Trizol reagent, and quality was checked on an Agilent 2100 Bioanalyzer.

The full study reports these points: Most expanded thyroid clonotypes (frequency above 0.001) were also detected in blood, a finding suggesting that blood repertoires may reflect thyroid immune responses. During validation, the model predicted progression to ophthalmopathy a median of around 7 months ahead of onset, with 60% to 71% sensitivity and around 72% specificity. Sample size was not statistically predetermined, and investigators were not blinded to group allocation. Ophthalmopathy was separated from stable hyperthyroidism by a 13 V-J signature model, with around 88% sensitivity and about 81% specificity obtained in cross-validation and 80%/75% obtained in testing.

Recombination joined TRBV6-2 or TRBV6-3 with TRBJ1-5, and TRBD1 may be the D gene, going by 5 matching bases. The TCR sequence derives from a woman between 18 and 29 years old with Graves' hyperthyroidism. Sequenced sample: blood. The CDR3 protein: CASSYSRPGLGQPQHF. The DNA sequence reads TGTGCCAGCAGTTACTCCCGTCCAGGGCTCGGTCAGCCCCAGCATTTT.